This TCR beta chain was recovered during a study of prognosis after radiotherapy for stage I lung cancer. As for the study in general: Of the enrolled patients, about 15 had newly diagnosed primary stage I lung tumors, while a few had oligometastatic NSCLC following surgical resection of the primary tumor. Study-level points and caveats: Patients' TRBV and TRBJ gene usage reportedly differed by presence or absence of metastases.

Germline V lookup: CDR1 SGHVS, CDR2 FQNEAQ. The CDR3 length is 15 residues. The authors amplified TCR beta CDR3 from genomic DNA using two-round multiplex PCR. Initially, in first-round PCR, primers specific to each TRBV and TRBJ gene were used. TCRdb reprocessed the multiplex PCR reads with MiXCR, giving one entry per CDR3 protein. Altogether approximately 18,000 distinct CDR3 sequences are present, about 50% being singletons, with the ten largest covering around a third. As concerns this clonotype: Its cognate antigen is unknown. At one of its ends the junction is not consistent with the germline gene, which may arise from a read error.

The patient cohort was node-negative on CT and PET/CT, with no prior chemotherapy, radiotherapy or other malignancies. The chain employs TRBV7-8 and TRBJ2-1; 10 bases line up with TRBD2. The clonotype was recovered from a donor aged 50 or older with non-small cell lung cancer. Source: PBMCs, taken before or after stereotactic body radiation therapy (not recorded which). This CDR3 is CASSLAGGFYNEQFF. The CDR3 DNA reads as TGTGCTAGCAGTTTAGCGGGAGGCTTCTACAATGAGCAGTTCTTC.